A single sample is the source of the 29 T cell receptor beta chains below, sequenced in a study of cytomegalovirus exposure and HLA in healthy donors. The method was immunoSEQ multiplex PCR; TCRdb's version includes in-frame clones alone and lacks a portion of them. The repertoire consists of 100,000 to 150,000 clones, with 75% to 90% occurring once and the leading ten covering 1.5% to 2.5%. The sample consisted of PBMCs. The origin of the receptors is a woman younger than 35 in good health and CMV-seronegative.

The genes are TRBV9 and TRBJ2-5; 9 bases map to TRBD2. In germline, CDR1 is SGDLS, CDR2 YYNGEE. Unmatched junction bases numbered 8, after V lost 3 bases and J lost 5 bases. CDR3 size: 15 residues. The CDR3 nucleotides are TGTGCCAGCAGCGCGACTAGCGGCGAAGGGGAGACCCAGTACTTC. Its translation: CASSATSGEGETQYF.

The V call is TRBV25-1, the J call TRBJ1-1; the D is unclear. The CDR3 has 15 residues. Germline loops: CDR1 MGHDK, CDR2 SYGVNS. Trimming took 1 base from V and 6 from J, leaving 15 bases between them. CDR3 sequence reads: CASSESGLFFAEAFF. The CDR3 nucleotides read TGTGCCAGCAGTGAATCAGGCCTCTTTTTCGCTGAAGCTTTCTTT.

This rearrangement joins TRBV19 to TRBJ2-1; possibly TRBD2 for D (5 bases). This CDR3 region has 13 residues. The germline gives CDR1 LNHDA, CDR2 SQIVND (reference sequence). Trimming cost V 5 bases and J 3 bases, with 8 bases left between them. CDR3: CASSLAGYNEQFF. The CDR3, as DNA: TGTGCCAGTAGTCTGGCGGGCTACAATGAGCAGTTCTTC.

This rearrangement joins TRBV19 to TRBJ2-7; the match to TRBD2 covers 8 bases. CDR1 is LNHDA and CDR2 is SQIVND in the germline V gene (reference sequence). Losses at the gene ends were 1 base for V and 2 bases for J; bases not matched to a gene: 1. There are 14 residues in the CDR3. CDR3 region: CASSIAGGPYEQYF. CDR3 DNA: TGTGCCAGTAGTATAGCGGGAGGGCCCTACGAGCAGTACTTC.

The chain couples TRBV4-1 to TRBJ1-5; D might be TRBD1 (5 bases). Looked up from germline, CDR1 is MGHRA and CDR2 is YSYEKL. The CDR3 has 15 residues. Trimming left V 2 bases short and J 4 bases short, with 12 bases between. This CDR3 is CASSQSRVSNQPQHF. The CDR3 DNA reads as TGCGCCAGCAGCCAATCCAGGGTCTCTAATCAGCCCCAGCATTTT.

The chain couples TRBV19 to TRBJ1-1, with no clear D. There are 15 residues in the CDR3. Germline lookup yields CDR1 LNHDA and CDR2 SQIVND (reference sequence). Trimming cost V 5 bases and J 4 bases, with 17 bases left between them. CDR3: CASSPWTLGSTEAFF. In DNA form, the CDR3 reads TGTGCCAGTAGTCCCTGGACCTTGGGGAGCACTGAAGCTTTCTTT.

The chain links TRBV6-1 to TRBJ2-3; tentatively, D is TRBD2 (6 bases). Per germline, CDR1 MNHNS and CDR2 SASEGT. The length of the CDR3 is 13 residues. V lost 5 bases, J lost 3 bases, and 9 bases lay in between. The CDR3 sequence is CASSLRETDTQYF. The CDR3 nucleotides are TGTGCCAGCAGTTTACGGGAGACAGATACGCAGTATTTT.

The chain is built from TRBV18 and TRBJ2-1; TRBD2 matches at 7 bases. The CDR3 spans 16 residues. Germline trimming cut 6 bases from V and 6 bases from J; bases unmatched to any gene: 14. Germline V CDR1 and CDR2: KGHSH, LQKENI. In nucleotides, the CDR3 is TGTGCCAGCTCCCCTGGGGTCGCTAGCGGCTTCAATGAGCAGTTCTTC. It yields the protein CASSPGVASGFNEQFF.

This clone was detected only a few times. CDR3: CASRDRGRLDGYTF. The CDR3 bases are TGTGCCAGCAGGGACAGGGGGCGTTTAGATGGCTACACCTTC. The chain uses TRBV2 and TRBJ1-2, with 11 bases identical to TRBD1. The V gene end was trimmed by 6 bases and the J gene end by 6 bases; junction bases not matched to a gene: 6. The CDR3 extends over 14 amino acids. The germline V gene encodes CDR1 SNHLY and CDR2 FYNNEI.

V usage is TRBV11-2 and J usage is TRBJ2-7; 7 nucleotides agree with TRBD1. From germline, CDR1 is SGHAT and CDR2 FQNNGV. The CDR3 contains 13 residues. V lost 6 bases to trimming and J lost 7 bases; unmatched junction nucleotides: 9. The CDR3, as DNA: TGTGCCAGCAGACTTACAGGGGTCCGAGAGCAGTACTTC. Translating it yields CASRLTGVREQYF.

The chain couples TRBV29-1 to TRBJ2-1, with TRBD1 as a possible D gene (6 bases). This CDR3 has 10 amino acids. Germline V gives CDR1 SQVTM, CDR2 ANQGSEA. V lost 6 bases, J lost 11 bases, and 11 bases lay in between. The CDR3 protein is CSVDSPKQFF. CDR3 nucleotide sequence: TGCAGCGTGGACAGTCCTAAGCAGTTCTTC.

V usage is TRBV11-2 and J usage is TRBJ2-3; 9 nucleotides line up with TRBD2. Trimming removed 1 base from V and 7 bases from J; junction bases left unmatched: 6. In germline, CDR1 is SGHAT, CDR2 FQNNGV. CDR3 length: 15 residues. CDR3: CASSLVSGRLNTQYF. CDR3 nucleotide sequence: TGTGCCAGCAGCTTAGTGAGCGGGAGGCTCAATACGCAGTATTTT.

This chain connects TRBV29-1 to TRBJ2-3, with 7 positions matching TRBD1. Per the germline V gene, CDR1 is SQVTM and CDR2 is ANQGSEA. CDR3 length: 13 residues. The V gene end was trimmed by 4 bases and the J gene end by 4 bases; junction bases not matched to a gene: 5. The DNA of the CDR3 is TGCAGCGTTGCGAGGGGGCGCGCAGATACGCAGTATTTT. Its protein product is CSVARGRADTQYF.

V usage is TRBV4-1 and J usage is TRBJ1-5, with no clear D. The CDR3 sequence is 17 residues long. V was cut by 1 base and J by 3 bases, with 16 bases left in between. The germline gives CDR1 MGHRA, CDR2 YSYEKL. CDR3 coding DNA: TGCGCCAGCAGCCAAGGGTTGGGGAGAGGAATCAATCAGCCCCAGCATTTT. Protein product: CASSQGLGRGINQPQHF.

This chain connects TRBV15 to TRBJ1-2; maybe TRBD1 (5 bases). The CDR3 runs 16 residues. Germline CDR1 reads LNHNV; CDR2 reads YYDKDF (reference sequence). V lost 0 bases to trimming and J lost 0 bases, with 11 bases between them. This CDR3 is CATSRDRGSPNYGYTF. The CDR3 DNA is TGTGCCACCAGCAGAGATCGGGGGAGCCCTAACTATGGCTACACCTTC.

In its sample, this clone was seen once. The chain combines TRBV19 with TRBJ1-1, with D unresolved. V lost 5 bases, J lost 4 bases, and 11 bases lay in between. CDR1 and CDR2 from the germline V gene are LNHDA and SQIVND (reference sequence). The CDR3 covers 13 residues. The CDR3 coding sequence is TGTGCCAGTAGTGGCAGAGGCGGCACTGAAGCTTTCTTT. Its protein is CASSGRGGTEAFF.

This clone was detected once. This sequence joins TRBV27 and TRBJ2-7; 7 positions agree with TRBD1. V shed 6 bases, J shed 3 bases, and the junction held 14 bases outside the gene matches. The CDR3 totals 16 residues. Looked up from germline, CDR1 is MNHEY and CDR2 is SMNVEV (reference sequence). The CDR3 sequence is CASRHRAQGVGYEQYF. For the CDR3, the DNA is TGTGCCAGCAGACACCGGGCGCAGGGGGTTGGCTACGAGCAGTACTTC.

The rearrangement links TRBV5-4 to TRBJ1-1; 8 positions match TRBD1. Germline assignment: CDR1 SGHNT and CDR2 YYREEE (reference sequence). CDR3 length: 15 residues. J was trimmed by 5 bases and V by 0 bases; bases with no gene match: 6. The CDR3 DNA reads as TGTGCCAGCAGCTTGGAGCAGGGGGCAGGAACTGAAGCTTTCTTT. It specifies CASSLEQGAGTEAFF.

This clone appeared once. CDR3 nucleotides: TGTGCCATCAGGGAGGACAGGGGCGCCTATGGCTACACCTTC. Translation: CAIREDRGAYGYTF. The rearrangement links TRBV10-3 to TRBJ1-2; 9 bases align to TRBD1. The J segment lost 4 bases and the V segment lost 6 bases, leaving 6 bases of the junction unmatched. Germline V gene sequence: CDR1 ENHRY, CDR2 SYGVKD. The CDR3 totals 14 residues.

The V call is TRBV28, the J call TRBJ2-7; D perhaps matches TRBD1 (5 bases). The V and J ends lost 6 bases and 4 bases respectively, with 25 bases between them. The CDR3 is made up of 17 amino acids. CDR1 is MDHEN and CDR2 is SYDVKM in the germline V gene. The CDR3 sequence is CASSLDRAGQMKYEQYF. The CDR3 nucleotides read TGTGCCAGCAGCCTTGACCGGGCAGGACAAATGAAATACGAGCAGTACTTC.

The J gene is TRBJ2-6, the V gene TRBV19; 9 nucleotides line up with TRBD1. Per germline, CDR1 LNHDA and CDR2 SQIVND (reference sequence). The CDR3 has 19 amino acids. The V segment lost 5 bases and the J segment 1 base; nucleotides outside the gene matches: 12. The CDR3 region has the DNA TGTGCCAGTAGTTACAGGTCGGGACAGGGCATATCTGGGGCCAACGTCCTGACTTTC. It specifies CASSYRSGQGISGANVLTF.

The J gene is TRBJ1-1, the V gene TRBV5-1, with 11 nucleotides matching TRBD1. Germline assignment: CDR1 SGHRS and CDR2 YFSETQ. With V trimmed by 0 bases and J by 12 bases, 7 bases remained unmatched. The CDR3 runs 14 residues. CDR3 nucleotide sequence: TGCGCCAGCAGCTTGGCCGGGACAGGGGGTGCGACTTTCTTT. Its protein is CASSLAGTGGATFF.

The chain combines TRBV12-5 with TRBJ2-1, with D perhaps matching TRBD2 (5 bases). The CDR3 spans 16 residues. With 6 bases removed from V and 1 base from J, the gap between germline ends came to 16 bases. Germline-derived CDR1 and CDR2 are LGHNT and FRNRAP. The CDR3 region is CASGRPGSSSYNEQFF. The CDR3 coding sequence is TGTGCTAGTGGGCGTCCGGGGAGTTCTTCCTACAATGAGCAGTTCTTC.

This chain links TRBV28 with TRBJ2-1, with 10 bases fitting TRBD2. This CDR3 spans 16 amino acids. Trimming cost V 2 bases and J 0 bases; bases outside gene matches: 1. Germline assignment: CDR1 MDHEN and CDR2 SYDVKM. CDR3: CASSLPSGSSYNEQFF. In DNA form, the CDR3 reads TGTGCCAGCAGTTTACCTAGCGGGAGCTCCTACAATGAGCAGTTCTTC.

J is TRBJ2-2 and V is TRBV19; maybe TRBD1 (6 bases). Germline assignment: CDR1 LNHDA and CDR2 SQIVND (reference sequence). With 2 bases removed from V and 4 bases from J, the gap between germline ends came to 11 bases. This CDR3 comprises 15 residues. The CDR3: CASSIRQGSTGELFF. The DNA of the CDR3 is TGTGCCAGTAGTATACGGCAGGGGAGCACCGGGGAGCTGTTTTTT.

The rearrangement uses TRBV28 and TRBJ1-1, with D maybe TRBD1 (6 bases). The CDR3 runs to 13 residues. Germline CDR1 MDHEN, CDR2 SYDVKM. Trimming removed 6 bases from V and 4 bases from J, with 12 bases in between. The CDR3 bases are TGTGCCAGCAGCTTAGGGGGGACCACTGAAGCTTTCTTT. Amino acid sequence: CASSLGGTTEAFF. Looking up the rest from reference TRBV28 and TRBJ1-1 gives the full variable domain: DVKVTQSSRYLVKRTGEKVFLECVQDMDHENMFWYRQDPGLGLRLIYFSYDVKMKEKGDIPEGYSVSREKKERFSLILESASTNQTSMYLCASSLGGTTEAFFGQGTRLTVV.

This clone was picked up a small number of times. The V and J genes are TRBV29-1 and TRBJ2-2; D may be TRBD2 (6 bases). CDR3 size: 14 residues. Germline CDR1 and CDR2: SQVTM and ANQGSEA. V shed 6 bases and J shed 4 bases, with 15 bases lying between them. For the CDR3, the DNA is TGCAGCGTCGTACGGGAGTGGGGCACCGGGGAGCTGTTTTTT. Its translation: CSVVREWGTGELFF.

The gene calls are TRBV4-2 and TRBJ2-3; 8 bases map to TRBD2. The ends lost 0 bases at V and 4 bases at J; junction bases unmatched: 6. The CDR3 totals 16 residues. Germline V lookup: CDR1 LGHNA, CDR2 YNFKEQ. Here the CDR3 DNA reads TGTGCCAGCAGCCAAGAGGGAACGGGAGGGCCAGATACGCAGTATTTT. Its protein product is CASSQEGTGGPDTQYF.

This clone has just a few counts. V and J are TRBV6-1 and TRBJ2-5; D perhaps matches TRBD2 (5 bases). Germline CDR1 is MNHNS and CDR2 is SASEGT. V was pared by 4 bases and J by 1 base, with 7 bases between. CDR3 length: 13 amino acids. The CDR3 coding sequence is TGTGCCAGCAGTGTACTAGTCCAAGAGACCCAGTACTTC. Its protein product is CASSVLVQETQYF.